This record covers a single T cell receptor (beta chain). The target antigen is unknown. Mismatch with germline at one junction end may stem from a read error. The data originate from a study of OX40 agonist ivuxolimab in advanced cancers. Any history of autoimmune disease or systemic immunosuppression disqualified patients. Using immunoSEQ multiplex PCR, the repertoire was profiled, and TCRdb retains in-frame clones only, with some absent. The data hold about 62,000 clones, with about 92% observed a single time. Whole-study results and caveats: By week 6 at 0.1 to 3.0 mg/kg, blood CD4+ and CD8+ T cells had expanded clonally. Fewer expanded clones were found on average in CD4+ than in CD8+ T cells.

Source: CD4+ or CD8+ T cells sorted from blood, taken in a trial of the OX40 agonist ivuxolimab. The receptor's source is an adult with an advanced solid tumor such as melanoma, head and neck, liver or kidney cancer.

The CDR3 loop is CASSQGGQGPYF. In nucleotides, the CDR3 is TGCGCCAGCAGCCAAGGTGGACAGGGTCCCTACTTC. The chain is built from TRBV5-6 and TRBJ2-7, with TRBD1 identical over 8 bases. The CDR3 has 12 amino acids. Germline V gives CDR1 SGHDT, CDR2 YYEEEE. Full variable domain (outside the CDR3, taken from reference TRBV5-6 and TRBJ2-7): DAGVTQSPTHLIKTRGQQVTLRCSPKSGHDTVSWYQQALGQGPQFIFQYYEEEERQRGNFPDRFSGHQFPNYSSELNVNALLLGDSALYLCASSQGGQGPYFGPGTRLTVT.